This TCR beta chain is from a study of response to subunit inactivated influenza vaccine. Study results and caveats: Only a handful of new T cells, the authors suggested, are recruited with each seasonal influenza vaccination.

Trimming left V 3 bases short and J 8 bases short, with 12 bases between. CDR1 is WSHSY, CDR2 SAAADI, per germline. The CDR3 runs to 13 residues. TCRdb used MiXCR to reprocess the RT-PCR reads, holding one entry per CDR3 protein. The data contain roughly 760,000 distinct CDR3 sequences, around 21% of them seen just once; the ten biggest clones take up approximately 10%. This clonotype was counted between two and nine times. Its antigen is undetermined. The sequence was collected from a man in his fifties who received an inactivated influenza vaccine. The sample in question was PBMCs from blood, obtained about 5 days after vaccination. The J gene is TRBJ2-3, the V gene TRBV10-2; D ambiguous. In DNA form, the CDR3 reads TGCGCCAGCAGTGACTCCCCCTCCGGTACGCAGTATTTT. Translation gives CASSDSPSGTQYF.